These T cell receptor beta chains were read from a single sample in a study of blood T cell repertoires in COVID-19. Profiled with immunoSEQ multiplex PCR; TCRdb holds only in-frame clones, not every one. The data show under 35,000 clones, 78% seen once. The sequencing sample was made of peripheral blood. These receptors were taken from a man older than 75 with acute or convalescent COVID-19. CDR3s include the opening cysteine and the closing phenylalanine or tryptophan. D genes are given only for firm matches. The size of a clone is reported for some rows only, either as once, few or many, or as a class for expanded clones.

v_gene	d_gene	abundance	j_gene	CDR3aa	CDR3nt
TRBV4-1	TRBD1	few	TRBJ2-2	CASSQDPPTGARTGELFF	TGCGCCAGCAGCCAAGATCCCCCGACAGGGGCAAGGACCGGGGAGCTGTTTTTT
TRBV12-5	TRBD1	.	TRBJ1-1	CASGPSTGFTEAFF	TGTGCTAGTGGTCCATCGACAGGGTTCACTGAAGCTTTCTTT
TRBV4-3	.	.	TRBJ2-1	CASSQRSQTPVGEQFF	TGCGCCAGCAGCCAGAGAAGCCAGACTCCAGTAGGTGAGCAGTTCTTC
TRBV6-5	.	.	TRBJ2-7	CATAWTPSNYEQYF	TGTGCCACCGCCTGGACACCCTCAAACTACGAGCAGTACTTC
TRBV7-9	TRBD2	.	TRBJ2-3	CASSTRTRWGTDTQYF	TGTGCCAGCAGCACCCGGACTAGATGGGGCACAGATACGCAGTATTTT
TRBV6-5	.	.	TRBJ2-2	CATEAIGGGGELFF	TGTGCCACCGAAGCTATAGGGGGTGGCGGGGAGCTGTTTTTT
TRBV27	TRBD2	.	TRBJ2-3	CASSSRLAGGLAIRTDTQYF	TGTGCCAGCAGTTCCCGACTAGCGGGGGGGCTTGCCATCAGGACAGATACGCAGTATTTT
TRBV6-1	TRBD2	.	TRBJ2-2	CASSEVLAGGSRTGELFF	TGTGCCAGCAGTGAAGTACTAGCGGGGGGCTCCCGCACCGGGGAGCTGTTTTTT
TRBV10-1	TRBD1	.	TRBJ1-6	CASSLGQANSPLHF	TGCGCCAGCAGCTTGGGACAGGCAAATTCACCCCTCCACTTT
TRBV6-5	TRBD1	.	TRBJ1-2	CASSDRGHGYTF	TGTGCCAGCAGCGACAGGGGCCATGGCTACACCTTC
TRBV6-4	.	.	TRBJ2-2	CASSLNQGSGELFF	TGTGCCAGCAGTCTTAACCAGGGCAGCGGGGAGCTGTTTTTT
TRBV30	.	.	TRBJ1-5	CAWSNRDGQPQHF	TGTGCCTGGAGTAACAGGGACGGTCAGCCCCAGCATTTT
TRBV7-9	.	.	TRBJ2-7	CASSGRTFYEQYF	TGTGCCAGCAGCGGTCGGACATTCTACGAGCAGTACTTC
TRBV6-1	.	.	TRBJ1-5	CASSVILDGGSNQPQHF	TGTGCCAGCAGTGTAATACTGGACGGAGGGAGCAATCAGCCCCAGCATTTT
TRBV10-3	.	.	TRBJ1-3	CAMGGSSGNTIYF	TGTGCCATGGGGGGTAGCTCTGGAAACACCATATATTTT
TRBV24-1	.	.	TRBJ2-2	CATSGNTGELFF	TGTGCCACCTCGGGAAACACCGGGGAGCTGTTTTTT
TRBV2	TRBD1	.	TRBJ2-7	CASKRDSYEQYF	TGTGCCAGCAAGAGGGACAGCTACGAGCAGTACTTC
TRBV6-2/TRBV6-3	.	.	TRBJ2-6	CASSYSGEAGANVLTF	TGTGCCAGCAGTTACTCAGGAGAGGCTGGGGCCAACGTCCTGACTTTC
TRBV7-2	.	once	TRBJ1-5	CASSPRGGDSNQPQHF	TGTGCCAGCAGCCCTAGGGGGGGTGATAGCAATCAGCCCCAGCATTTT
TRBV2	.	.	TRBJ1-5	CASSLDNSNQPQHF	TGTGCCAGCAGTCTCGACAACAGCAATCAGCCCCAGCATTTT
TRBV4-1	.	.	TRBJ2-2	CASSHVGTLTGELFF	TGCGCCAGCAGCCACGTGGGGACTCTCACCGGGGAGCTGTTTTTT
TRBV29-1	TRBD2	.	TRBJ2-1	CSVDGLAGRTYNEQFF	TGCAGCGTTGACGGACTAGCGGGTAGAACTTACAATGAGCAGTTCTTC
TRBV19	TRBD1	.	TRBJ1-6	CASSSTGTGNSPLHF	TGTGCCAGTAGTTCCACCGGGACAGGGAATTCACCCCTCCACTTT
TRBV6-1	.	.	TRBJ1-3	CASSTSGGSGNTIYF	TGTGCCAGCAGTACCTCGGGGGGATCTGGAAACACCATATATTTT
TRBV9	TRBD2	.	TRBJ2-3	CASSARGGPSTDTQYF	TGTGCCAGCAGCGCCCGGGGGGGACCAAGCACAGATACGCAGTATTTT
TRBV5-1	TRBD2	.	TRBJ2-7	CASSLKTSGTSGTYEQYF	TGCGCCAGCAGCTTGAAGACTTCCGGGACTAGCGGGACCTACGAGCAGTACTTC
TRBV7-6	.	.	TRBJ1-2	CASSANRDGYTF	TGTGCCAGCAGCGCCAACAGGGATGGCTACACCTTC